Shown below are 2 T cell receptor beta chains from a single sample sequenced in a study of T cells after yellow fever vaccination (dated 2019 in TCRdb). This specimen's treatment or condition label, per the study, means: live attenuated yellow fever vaccine strain. Receptors were amplified or captured by 5' RACE. Sequencer: Illumina HiSeq 2500. TCRdb trimmed the raw reads at Q25, called clones with MiXCR and kept productive beta chains. When rows share a CDR3 protein, they turn into one entry using the most common DNA and genes. This sample comprises about 550,000 distinct CDR3 sequences, under 25% of them detected only once. The ten largest make up roughly an eighth of the sample. The material was PBMCs, obtained 15 days after the yellow fever booster vaccination. These receptors were taken from a young man who received the YFV17D yellow fever vaccine.

This chain uses TRBV27 with TRBJ1-2; D is perhaps TRBD1 (5 bases). This CDR3 has 13 residues. V was shortened by 3 bases and J by 5 bases, with 10 bases between the two germline ends. In germline, CDR1 is MNHEY, CDR2 SMNVEV (reference sequence). The CDR3 coding sequence is TGTGCCAGCAGTTTTGGGGACCGGTATGGCTACACCTTC. Amino acid sequence: CASSFGDRYGYTF.

This clonotype has more than one count but fewer than ten. The CDR3 is CSARAVTSTDTQYF. The DNA of the CDR3 is TGCAGTGCTAGGGCGGTAACTAGCACAGATACGCAGTATTTT. This chain links TRBV20-1 with TRBJ2-3; D remains ambiguous. V gave up 3 bases and J gave up 0 bases, with 10 bases separating them. The CDR3 sequence is 14 residues long. The germline V gene encodes CDR1 DFQATT and CDR2 SNEGSKA (reference sequence).